This entry features one TCR beta chain sequence. This record comes from a study of blood T cell repertoires in COVID-19. V lost 3 bases to trimming and J lost 5 bases, with 11 bases between them. This CDR3 contains 12 residues. The germline V gene has CDR1 SQVTM and CDR2 ANQGSEA. The protocol was immunoSEQ multiplex PCR, while the TCRdb copy is restricted to in-frame clones and leaves out a portion. The sample records some 320,000 clones, more than 70% being singletons. Sequences were obtained from PBMCs or T cells enriched from blood (not recorded which). This clonotype was obtained from a woman in her 30s who had recovered from COVID-19. This chain links TRBV29-1 with TRBJ2-7; D is perhaps TRBD1 (5 bases). CDR3 coding DNA: TGCAGCGTTGAGGAAAGGGGCAACGAGCAGTACTTC. Amino acid sequence: CSVEERGNEQYF.